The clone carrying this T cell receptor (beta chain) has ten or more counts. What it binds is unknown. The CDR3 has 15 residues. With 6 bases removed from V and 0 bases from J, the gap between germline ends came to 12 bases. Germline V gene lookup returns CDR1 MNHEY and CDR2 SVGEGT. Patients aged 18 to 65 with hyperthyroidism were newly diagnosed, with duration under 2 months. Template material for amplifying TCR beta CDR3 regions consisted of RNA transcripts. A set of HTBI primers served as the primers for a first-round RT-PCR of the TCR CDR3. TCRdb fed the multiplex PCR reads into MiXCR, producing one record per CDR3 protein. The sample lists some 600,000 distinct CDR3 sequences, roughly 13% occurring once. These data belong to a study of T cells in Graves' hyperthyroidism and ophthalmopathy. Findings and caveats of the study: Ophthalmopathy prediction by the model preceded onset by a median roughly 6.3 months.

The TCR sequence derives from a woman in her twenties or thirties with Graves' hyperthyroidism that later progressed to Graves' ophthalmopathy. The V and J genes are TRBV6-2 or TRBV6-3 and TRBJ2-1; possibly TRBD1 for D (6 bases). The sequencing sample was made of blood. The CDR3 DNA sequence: TGTGCCAGCAGGCGGACAGTCAGCTCCTACAATGAGCAGTTCTTC. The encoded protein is CASRRTVSSYNEQFF.